This T cell receptor (beta chain) was captured in a study of cytomegalovirus exposure and HLA in healthy donors. General observations from the study: The study designated some 180 TCR beta chains cytomegalovirus-associated. TCR beta V segments were, for the most part, productive about 87% or about 30% of the time in an earlier analysis. Many donors shared some public TCRs, even though most TCR sequences were rare.

The study ran its PCR with 60 Vbeta and 13 Jbeta primers. Sequencing was performed with immunoSEQ multiplex PCR; in TCRdb, only in-frame clones are kept and a portion is missing. The sample lists 85,000 to 100,000 clones, approximately 81% seen once, with approximately 3.4% in the top ten. This CDR3 comprises 13 residues. V shed 3 bases and J 8 bases; nucleotides not matched to a gene: 6. CDR1 is SGHTA, CDR2 FQGNSA, per germline. In the case of this clone: Antigen specificity is unknown.

The TCR comes from a male donor in good health and CMV-seropositive. Sequencing used PBMCs. The J gene is TRBJ1-2, the V gene TRBV7-2; 7 nucleotides line up with TRBD1. As DNA, the CDR3 is TGTGCCAGCAGCTTCCAAAGGGGGCAAGGCTACACCTTC. Amino acids: CASSFQRGQGYTF.